The 6 T cell receptor beta chains below all came from one sample that was sequenced in a study of identical twins' blood T cells. From the 5' RACE reads, TCRdb called clonotypes with MiXCR, one entry per CDR3 protein. The data contain hundreds of thousands of distinct CDR3 sequences, 28% of them singletons. The sample taken for sequencing was PBMCs. All receptors come from a woman aged 18-49 years in good health.

In regard to this clonotype: A junction end diverges from the germline sequence, so it may reflect a read error. The rearrangement joins TRBV29-1 to TRBJ2-3, with D perhaps TRBD1 or TRBD2 (5 bases each). CDR1 SQVTM and CDR2 ANQGSEA come from the germline V gene. The length of the CDR3 is 13 residues. The CDR3 sequence: CSGARVGVDTQYF. Here the CDR3 DNA reads TGCAGCGGAGCCAGGGTGGGGGTAGATACGCAGTATTTC.

In its sample, this clonotype was seen many times. The chain links TRBV11-2 to TRBJ2-2; 7 bases line up with TRBD1. The CDR3 loop spans 13 amino acids. V was clipped by 5 bases and J by 9 bases; unmatched bases: 6. Germline CDR1 reads SGHAT; CDR2 reads FQNNGV. CDR3: CASSIGQVWELFF. The CDR3 bases are TGTGCCAGCAGCATAGGACAGGTGTGGGAGCTGTTTTTT.

This clonotype has just a few counts. The rearrangement joins TRBV15 to TRBJ1-1; D gene unclear. The CDR3 is 16 residues long. Germline loops: CDR1 LNHNV, CDR2 YYDKDF (reference sequence). The germline V and J ends were trimmed by 0 bases and 4 bases, with 15 bases remaining between them. This chain's CDR3 is CATSRDRAGIGTEAFF. CDR3 sequence (DNA): TGTGCCACCAGCAGAGATAGGGCAGGAATCGGCACTGAAGCTTTCTTT. Filled out from reference TRBV15 and TRBJ1-1, the complete variable domain reads DAMVIQNPRYQVTQFGKPVTLSCSQTLNHNVMYWYQQKSSQAPKLLFHYYDKDFNNEADTPDNFQSRRPNTSFCFLDIRSPGLGDTAMYLCATSRDRAGIGTEAFFGQGTRLTVV.

The chain's CDR3 is CAISEVAGPYEQYF. As DNA, the CDR3 is TGTGCCATCAGTGAAGTGGCGGGACCCTACGAGCAGTACTTC. The gene calls are TRBV10-3 and TRBJ2-7; tentative D call: TRBD2 (6 bases). The CDR3 sequence is 14 residues long. V lost 3 bases and J 2 bases, leaving 11 bases between the germline ends. Per the germline V gene, CDR1 is ENHRY and CDR2 is SYGVKD.

This clonotype was counted only a few times. The chain recombines TRBV10-3 with TRBJ1-5; TRBD1 matches at 7 bases. The CDR3 length is 16 residues. J gave up 0 bases and V 4 bases, and 6 bases lay outside the gene matches. CDR1 ENHRY and CDR2 SYGVKD come from the germline V gene. As DNA, the CDR3 is TGTGCCATCAGTGCGGGACAGACCATTAGCAATCAGCCCCAGCATTTT. Translating gives CAISAGQTISNQPQHF.

This clonotype was counted between two and nine times. The chain recombines TRBV20-1 with TRBJ1-4; no definite D call. The CDR3 is 12 amino acids. Between the trimmed V and J ends, which lost 3 bases and 12 bases, there was a span of 14 bases. Germline V gene lookup returns CDR1 DFQATT and CDR2 SNEGSKA (reference sequence). CDR3 residues: CSARTALGELFF. The CDR3 coding sequence is TGCAGTGCTAGGACGGCCCTCGGGGAACTGTTTTTT.